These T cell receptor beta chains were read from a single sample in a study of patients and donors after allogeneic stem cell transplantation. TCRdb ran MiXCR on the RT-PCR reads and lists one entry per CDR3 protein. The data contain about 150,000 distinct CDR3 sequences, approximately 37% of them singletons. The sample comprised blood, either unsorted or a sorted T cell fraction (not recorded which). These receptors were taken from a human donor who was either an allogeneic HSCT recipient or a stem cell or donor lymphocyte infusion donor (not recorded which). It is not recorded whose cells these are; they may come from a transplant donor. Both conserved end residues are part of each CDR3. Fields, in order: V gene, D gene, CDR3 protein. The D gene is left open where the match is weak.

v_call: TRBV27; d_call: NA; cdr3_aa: CASSSGTTGNEKLFF
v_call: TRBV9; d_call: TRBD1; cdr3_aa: CASSATRGRGLGYTF
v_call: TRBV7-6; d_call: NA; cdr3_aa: CASSLKVNTEAFF
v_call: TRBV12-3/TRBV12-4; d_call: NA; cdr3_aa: CASSLARENTEAFF
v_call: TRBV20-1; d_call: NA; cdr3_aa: CSARLEEYF
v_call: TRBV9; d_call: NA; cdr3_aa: CASSGHRAPGDTQYF
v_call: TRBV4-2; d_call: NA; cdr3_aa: CASSPYAVGGQPQHF
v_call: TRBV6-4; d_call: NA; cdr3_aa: CASRQTGLNTEAFF
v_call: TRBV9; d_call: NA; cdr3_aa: CASSVDDNQPQHF
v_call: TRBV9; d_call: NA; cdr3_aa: CASSVEMNTEAFF
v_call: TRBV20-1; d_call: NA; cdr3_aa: CSARPTRIGEKLFF